The source of this TCR beta chain is a study of early T cells in non-severe SARS-CoV-2 infection. This clonotype has a handful of counts. TCRdb fed the 5' RACE reads into MiXCR, producing one record per CDR3 protein. The repertoire holds 80,000 to 100,000 distinct CDR3 sequences, with 13% to 15% as singletons. Trimming removed 5 bases from V and 7 bases from J, with 12 bases in between. Per germline, CDR1 DFQATT and CDR2 SNEGSKA (reference sequence). This CDR3 spans 11 amino acids. This chain links TRBV20-1 with TRBJ2-7, with unresolved D. The source is an adult who was a healthcare worker with PCR-confirmed SARS-CoV-2 infection or an uninfected control (not recorded which). The material sequenced was whole blood. Written as DNA, the CDR3 is TGCAGTGCTTTCCAAGGTTTAGAGCAGTACTTC. This sequence encodes CSAFQGLEQYF.